One sample yielded the 2 T cell receptor beta chains listed below, sequenced in a study of identical twins. TCRdb re-analysed the 5' RACE reads in MiXCR, keeping a single row per CDR3 protein. The data hold 400,000 to 500,000 distinct CDR3 sequences, with approximately 14% observed a single time. A further study also used this sample, focusing on yellow fever vaccine responses in identical twins.

Source material: CD4+ T cells sorted from blood. These receptors were collected from a woman between 18 and 29 years old in good health.

The rearrangement joins TRBV7-9 to TRBJ2-5; tentatively, D is TRBD1 or TRBD2 (7 bases each). Trimming cost V 5 bases and J 0 bases, with 16 bases left between them. CDR3 length: 16 residues. The germline V gene encodes CDR1 SEHNR and CDR2 FQNEAQ (reference sequence). CDR3 amino acids: CASSQGGTPNQETQYF. For the CDR3, the DNA is TGTGCCAGCAGCCAGGGGGGGACACCAAACCAAGAGACCCAGTACTTC.

This chain links TRBV20-1 with TRBJ2-7; D call uncertain. Trimming took off 3 bases at V and 6 bases at J, with 9 bases between the two ends. Germline values: CDR1 DFQATT, CDR2 SNEGSKA (reference sequence). This CDR3 is built from 11 residues. In DNA, the CDR3 is TGCAGTGCTAGCCGAGCCGTCGAGCAGTACTTC. Residues: CSASRAVEQYF.